The sequence of this TCR beta chain was determined in a study of early stage breast cancer tumors. At the level of the study: ER+/PR+/HER2- status applied to about 80% of the 16 invasive breast tumors.

Using immunoSEQ multiplex PCR, the repertoire was profiled, and TCRdb retains in-frame clones only, with some absent. The sample has approximately 70,000 clones, roughly 80% seen once. Comments on this clone: Its specificity is unknown.

The germline gives CDR1 MDHEN, CDR2 SYDVKM. The CDR3 is 10 residues long. Trimming took off 8 bases at V and 6 bases at J, with 8 bases between the two ends. Study findings and constraints: Functional markers like CD4, CD8 and FOXP3 were missed in bulk sequencing. Compared with adjacent normal breast tissue, tumors showed around 2.7-fold greater T cell density and higher clonality.

What was sequenced was blood. The chain has TRBV28 and TRBJ2-7, with D perhaps TRBD1 (6 bases). The receptor's source is a person aged 35-49 years with breast cancer. The CDR3 DNA sequence: TGTGCCAGCCAGGGGAGCGAGCAGTACTTC. This gives the protein CASQGSEQYF.